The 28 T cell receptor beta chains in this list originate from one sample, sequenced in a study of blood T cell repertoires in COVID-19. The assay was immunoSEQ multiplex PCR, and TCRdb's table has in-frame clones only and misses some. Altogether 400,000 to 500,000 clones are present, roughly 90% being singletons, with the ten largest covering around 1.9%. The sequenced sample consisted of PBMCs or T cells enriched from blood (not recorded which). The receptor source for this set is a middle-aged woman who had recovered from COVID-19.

CDR3 residues: CASNIGQGHYGYTF. CDR3 in DNA: TGCGCCAGCAACATTGGACAGGGTCACTATGGCTACACCTTC. The V call is TRBV5-1, the J call TRBJ1-2; TRBD1 agrees at 8 bases. The CDR3 sequence is 14 residues long. V was pared by 6 bases and J by 3 bases, with 7 bases of the junction left unmatched. Per germline, CDR1 SGHRS and CDR2 YFSETQ. Full variable domain (rest looked up from reference TRBV5-1 and TRBJ1-2): KAGVTQTPRYLIKTRGQQVTLSCSPISGHRSVSWYQQTPGQGLQFLFEYFSETQRNKGNFPGRFSGRQFSNSRSEMNVSTLELGDSALYLCASNIGQGHYGYTFGSGTRLTVV.

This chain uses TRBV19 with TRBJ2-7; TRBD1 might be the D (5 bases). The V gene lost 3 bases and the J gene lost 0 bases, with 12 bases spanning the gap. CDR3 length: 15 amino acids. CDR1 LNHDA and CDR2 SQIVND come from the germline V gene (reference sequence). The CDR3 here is CASSIPQGNSYEQYF. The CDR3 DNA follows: TGTGCCAGTAGTATCCCGCAGGGTAACTCCTACGAGCAGTACTTC.

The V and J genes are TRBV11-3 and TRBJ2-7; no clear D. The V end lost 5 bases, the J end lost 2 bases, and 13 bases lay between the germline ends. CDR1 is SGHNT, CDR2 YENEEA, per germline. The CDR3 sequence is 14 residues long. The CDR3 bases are TGTGCCAGCAGCGTTGGCCGTACCGCCTACGAGCAGTACTTC. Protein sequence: CASSVGRTAYEQYF.

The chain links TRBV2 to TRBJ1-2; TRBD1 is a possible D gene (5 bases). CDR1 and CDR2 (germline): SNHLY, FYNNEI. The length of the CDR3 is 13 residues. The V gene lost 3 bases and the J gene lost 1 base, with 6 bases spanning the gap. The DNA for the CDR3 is TGTGCCAGCAGTGATCAGGGTAACTATGGCTACACCTTC. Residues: CASSDQGNYGYTF.

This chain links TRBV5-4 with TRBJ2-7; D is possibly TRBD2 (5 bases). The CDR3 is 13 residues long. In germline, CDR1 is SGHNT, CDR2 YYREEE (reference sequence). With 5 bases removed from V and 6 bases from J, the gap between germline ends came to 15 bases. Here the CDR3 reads CASSMGAEAEQYF. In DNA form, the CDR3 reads TGTGCCAGCAGTATGGGAGCCGAAGCCGAGCAGTACTTC.

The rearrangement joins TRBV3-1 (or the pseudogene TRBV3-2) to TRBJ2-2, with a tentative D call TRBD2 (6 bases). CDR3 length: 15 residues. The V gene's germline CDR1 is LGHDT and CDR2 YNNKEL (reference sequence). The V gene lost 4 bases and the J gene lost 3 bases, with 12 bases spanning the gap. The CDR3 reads CASSRRDWYTGELFF. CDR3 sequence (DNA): TGTGCCAGCAGCCGACGGGACTGGTACACCGGGGAGCTGTTTTTT.

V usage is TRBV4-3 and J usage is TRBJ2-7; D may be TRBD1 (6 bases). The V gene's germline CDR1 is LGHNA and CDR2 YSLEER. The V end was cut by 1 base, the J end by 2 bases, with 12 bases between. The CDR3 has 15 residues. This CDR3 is CASSQGPGQPYEQYF. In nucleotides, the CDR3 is TGCGCCAGCAGCCAAGGGCCGGGACAACCCTACGAGCAGTACTTC.

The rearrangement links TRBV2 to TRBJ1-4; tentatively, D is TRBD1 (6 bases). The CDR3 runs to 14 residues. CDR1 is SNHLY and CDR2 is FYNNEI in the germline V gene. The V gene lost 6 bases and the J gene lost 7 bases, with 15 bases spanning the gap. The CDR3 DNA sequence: TGTGCCAGCAGGATGTGGGGGACACTTGAAAAACTGTTTTTT. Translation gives CASRMWGTLEKLFF.

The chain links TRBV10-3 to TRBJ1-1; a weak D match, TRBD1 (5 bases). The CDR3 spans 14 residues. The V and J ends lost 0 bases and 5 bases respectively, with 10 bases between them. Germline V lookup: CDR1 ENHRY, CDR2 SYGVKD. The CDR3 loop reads CAISESAQGTEAFF. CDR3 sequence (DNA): TGTGCCATCAGTGAGTCCGCGCAGGGAACTGAAGCTTTCTTT.

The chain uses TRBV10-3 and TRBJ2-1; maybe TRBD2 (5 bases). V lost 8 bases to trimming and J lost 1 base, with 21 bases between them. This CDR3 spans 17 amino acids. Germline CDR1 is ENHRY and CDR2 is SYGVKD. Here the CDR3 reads CAILEPTSSGSYNEQFF. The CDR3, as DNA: TGTGCCATCTTGGAACCTACCTCCTCGGGGTCCTACAATGAGCAGTTCTTC.

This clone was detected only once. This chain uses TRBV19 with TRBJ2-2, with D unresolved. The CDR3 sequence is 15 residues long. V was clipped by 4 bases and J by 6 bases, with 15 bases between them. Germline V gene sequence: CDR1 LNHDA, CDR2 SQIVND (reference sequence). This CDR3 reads CASSSSWFSPGELFF. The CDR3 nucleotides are TGTGCCAGTAGTAGCAGTTGGTTTTCGCCCGGGGAGCTGTTTTTT.

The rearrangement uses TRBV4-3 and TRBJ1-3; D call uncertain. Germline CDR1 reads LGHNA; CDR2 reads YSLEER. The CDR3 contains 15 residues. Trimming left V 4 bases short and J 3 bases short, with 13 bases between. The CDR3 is CASSLRGGSGNTIYF. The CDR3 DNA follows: TGCGCCAGCAGCCTTCGGGGAGGGAGTGGAAACACCATATATTTT.

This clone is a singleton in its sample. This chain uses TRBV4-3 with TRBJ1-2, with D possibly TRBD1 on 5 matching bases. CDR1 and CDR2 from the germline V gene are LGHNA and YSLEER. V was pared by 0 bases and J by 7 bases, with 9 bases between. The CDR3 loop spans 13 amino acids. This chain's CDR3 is CASSQDPGLGYTF. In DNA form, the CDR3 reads TGCGCCAGCAGCCAAGACCCAGGGCTTGGCTACACCTTC.

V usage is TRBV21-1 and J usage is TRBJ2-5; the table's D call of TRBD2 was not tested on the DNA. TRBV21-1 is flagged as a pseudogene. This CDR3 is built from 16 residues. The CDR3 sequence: CASSKGVEASQETQYF. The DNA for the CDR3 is TGTGCCAGCAGCAAAGGTGTGGAAGCGTCTCAAGAGACCCAGTACTTC.

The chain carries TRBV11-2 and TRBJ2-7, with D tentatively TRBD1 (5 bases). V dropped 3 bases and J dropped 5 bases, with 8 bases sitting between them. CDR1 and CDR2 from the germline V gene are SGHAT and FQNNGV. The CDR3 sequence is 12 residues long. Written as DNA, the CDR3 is TGTGCCAGCAGCTTCCCCAGGGACGAGCAGTACTTC. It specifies CASSFPRDEQYF.

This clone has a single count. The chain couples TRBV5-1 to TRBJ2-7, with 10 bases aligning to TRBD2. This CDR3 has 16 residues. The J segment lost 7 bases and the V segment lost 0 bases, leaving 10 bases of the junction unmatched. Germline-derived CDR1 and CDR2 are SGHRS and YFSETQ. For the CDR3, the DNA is TGCGCCAGCAGCTTGGTAGGGCTAGCGGGAGTTGGGGAGCAGTACTTC. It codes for CASSLVGLAGVGEQYF. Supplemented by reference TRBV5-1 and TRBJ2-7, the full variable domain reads KAGVTQTPRYLIKTRGQQVTLSCSPISGHRSVSWYQQTPGQGLQFLFEYFSETQRNKGNFPGRFSGRQFSNSRSEMNVSTLELGDSALYLCASSLVGLAGVGEQYFGPGTRLTVT.

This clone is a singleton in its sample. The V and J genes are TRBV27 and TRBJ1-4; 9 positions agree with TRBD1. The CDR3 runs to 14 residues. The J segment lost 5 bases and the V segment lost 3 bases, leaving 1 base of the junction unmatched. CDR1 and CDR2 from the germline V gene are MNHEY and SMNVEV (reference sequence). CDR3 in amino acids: CASSFTGGNEKLFF. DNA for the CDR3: TGTGCCAGCAGTTTCACAGGGGGCAATGAAAAACTGTTTTTT.

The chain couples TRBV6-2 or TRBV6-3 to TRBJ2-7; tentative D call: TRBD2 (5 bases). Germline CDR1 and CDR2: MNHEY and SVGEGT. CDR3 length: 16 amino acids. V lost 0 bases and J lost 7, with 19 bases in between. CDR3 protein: CASSYSLVVGDSEQYF. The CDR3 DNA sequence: TGTGCCAGCAGTTACTCGTTAGTCGTGGGAGACTCTGAGCAGTACTTC.

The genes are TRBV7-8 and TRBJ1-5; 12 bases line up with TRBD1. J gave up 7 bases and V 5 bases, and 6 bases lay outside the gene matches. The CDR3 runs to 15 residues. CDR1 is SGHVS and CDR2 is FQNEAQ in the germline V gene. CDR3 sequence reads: CASSQGQGARQPQHF. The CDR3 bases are TGTGCCAGCAGCCAGGGACAGGGGGCGCGACAGCCCCAGCATTTT.

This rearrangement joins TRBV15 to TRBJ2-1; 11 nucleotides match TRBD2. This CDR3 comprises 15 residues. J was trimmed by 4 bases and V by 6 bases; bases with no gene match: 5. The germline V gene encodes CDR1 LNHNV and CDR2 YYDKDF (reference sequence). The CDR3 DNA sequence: TGTGCCACCAGAGCCGGACTAGCGGGTTACAATGAGCAGTTCTTC. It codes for CATRAGLAGYNEQFF.

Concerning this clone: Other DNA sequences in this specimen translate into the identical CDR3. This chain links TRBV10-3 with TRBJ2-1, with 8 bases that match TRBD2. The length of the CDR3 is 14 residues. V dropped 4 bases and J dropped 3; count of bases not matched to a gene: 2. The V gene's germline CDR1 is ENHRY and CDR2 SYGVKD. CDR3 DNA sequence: TGTGCCATCAGTGTTAGCGGGGACTACAATGAGCAGTTCTTC. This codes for CAISVSGDYNEQFF.

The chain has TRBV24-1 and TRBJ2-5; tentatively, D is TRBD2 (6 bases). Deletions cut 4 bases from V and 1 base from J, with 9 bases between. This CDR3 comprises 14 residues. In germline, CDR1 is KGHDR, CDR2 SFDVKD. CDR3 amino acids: CATSEGGRQETQYF. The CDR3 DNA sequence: TGTGCCACCAGTGAAGGAGGGCGCCAAGAGACCCAGTACTTC.

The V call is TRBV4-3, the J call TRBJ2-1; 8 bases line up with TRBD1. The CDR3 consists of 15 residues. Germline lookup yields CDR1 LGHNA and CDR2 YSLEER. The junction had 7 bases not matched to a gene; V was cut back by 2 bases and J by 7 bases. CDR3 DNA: TGCGCCAGCAGCCAACCTTACAGGGGGATTAATGAGCAGTTCTTC. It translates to CASSQPYRGINEQFF.

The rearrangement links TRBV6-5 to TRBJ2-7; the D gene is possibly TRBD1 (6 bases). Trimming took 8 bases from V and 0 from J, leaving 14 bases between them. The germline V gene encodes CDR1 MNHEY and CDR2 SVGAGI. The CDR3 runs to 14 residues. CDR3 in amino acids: CASSYRVSSYEQYF. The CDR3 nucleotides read TGTGCCAGCTCCTACAGGGTTAGCTCCTACGAGCAGTACTTC.

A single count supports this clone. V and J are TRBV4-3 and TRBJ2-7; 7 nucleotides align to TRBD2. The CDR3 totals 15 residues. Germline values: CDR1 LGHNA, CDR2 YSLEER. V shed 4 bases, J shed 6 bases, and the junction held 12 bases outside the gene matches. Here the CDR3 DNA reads TGCGCCAGCAGCCCCCTGGGGGGAGGGCCTAGCGAGCAGTACTTC. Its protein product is CASSPLGGGPSEQYF.

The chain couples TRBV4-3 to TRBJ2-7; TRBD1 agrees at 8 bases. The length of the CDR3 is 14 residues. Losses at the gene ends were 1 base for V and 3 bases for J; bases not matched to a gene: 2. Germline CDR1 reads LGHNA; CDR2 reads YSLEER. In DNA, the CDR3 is TGCGCCAGCAGCCAAGGGACAGGGTACTACGAGCAGTACTTC. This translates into CASSQGTGYYEQYF.

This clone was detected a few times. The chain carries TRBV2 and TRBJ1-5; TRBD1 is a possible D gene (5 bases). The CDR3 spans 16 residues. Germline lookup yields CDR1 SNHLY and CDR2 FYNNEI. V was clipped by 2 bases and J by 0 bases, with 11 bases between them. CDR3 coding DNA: TGTGCCAGCAGTGAAATGGGGGGTAATAGCAATCAGCCCCAGCATTTT. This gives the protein CASSEMGGNSNQPQHF.

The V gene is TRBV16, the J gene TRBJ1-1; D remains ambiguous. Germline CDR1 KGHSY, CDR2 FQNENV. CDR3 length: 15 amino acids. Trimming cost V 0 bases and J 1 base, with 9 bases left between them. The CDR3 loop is CASSQSRPGNTEAFF. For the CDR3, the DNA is TGTGCCAGCAGCCAATCCAGGCCAGGGAACACTGAAGCTTTCTTT.